The following is a TCR beta chain sequence with its context. The data were taken from a study of blood T cell repertoires in COVID-19. Background on the study: Spain, Italy and the United States supplied samples that represented acute and convalescent COVID-19. PBMCs, B-cell-depleted T cells, or T cells were the source of the cDNA or gDNA that made up the material.

The authors' processing: Scientists estimated how many nucleated cells there were by amplifying reference gene primers. Libraries were prepared by immunoSEQ multiplex PCR; TCRdb keeps only in-frame clonotypes and omits some of them. The V and J calls and clone size come from that table; D and trimming were worked out from the DNA. The table has around 120,000 clones, more than 60% seen once; the top ten hold approximately 2.5%. The sequencing input was peripheral blood. The clonotype was recovered from a man between 65 and 85 years old with acute or convalescent COVID-19.

CDR3 amino acids: CASKKKDRFYGYTF. CDR3 nucleotide sequence: TGTGCCAGCAAGAAAAAGGACAGGTTTTATGGCTACACCTTC. V usage is TRBV5-6 and J usage is TRBJ1-2; 7 bases align to TRBD1. The CDR3 is 14 amino acids. CDR1 is SGHDT and CDR2 is YYEEEE in the germline V gene. Germline trimming cut 6 bases from V and 5 bases from J; bases unmatched to any gene: 10.